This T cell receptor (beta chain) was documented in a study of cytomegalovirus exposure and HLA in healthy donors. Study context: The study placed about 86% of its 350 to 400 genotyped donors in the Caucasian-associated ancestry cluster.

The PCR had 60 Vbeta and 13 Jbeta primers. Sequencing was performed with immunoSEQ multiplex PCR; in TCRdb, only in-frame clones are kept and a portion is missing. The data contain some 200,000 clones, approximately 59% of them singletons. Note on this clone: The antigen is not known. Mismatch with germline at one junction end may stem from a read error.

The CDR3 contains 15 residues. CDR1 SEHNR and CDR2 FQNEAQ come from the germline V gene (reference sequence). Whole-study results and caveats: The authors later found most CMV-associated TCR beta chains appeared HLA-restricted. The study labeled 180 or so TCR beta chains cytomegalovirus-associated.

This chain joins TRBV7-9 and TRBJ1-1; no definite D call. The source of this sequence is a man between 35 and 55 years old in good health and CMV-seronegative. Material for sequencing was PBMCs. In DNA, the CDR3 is TGTTCCAGCAGCTTTCACGCGGGAACAGCCACTGAAGCTTTCTTT. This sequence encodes CSSSFHAGTATEAFF.